This T cell receptor beta chain was recovered during a study of regulatory T cells in long-lasting Graves disease. About the research overall: Positivity for TSH receptor antibodies plus over 5 years of antithyroid drugs meant persistent Graves' disease. Broader study findings: Persistent disease preferred TRBV28, TRBJ1-2 and TRBJ2-5; new disease, TRBV20-1 and TRBJ2-1.

This clonotype was seen many times. Antigen unknown. Germline-derived CDR1 and CDR2 are MDHEN and SYDVKM. V dropped 4 bases and J dropped 2 bases, with 15 bases sitting between them. The CDR3 totals 15 residues. Time point indicated: persistent/refractory GD, antithyroid drugs over 5 years with positive TRAb. Making the TCR library involved RNA that had been extracted from PBMCs. Criteria from the American Thyroid Association guidelines were applied to diagnose Graves' disease. Patient provenance is recorded as an endocrinology department in Xi'an, China. HTBI primers from iRepertoire and Arm-PCR of CDR3 regions yielded the TCR beta libraries. MiXCR, applied by TCRdb to the multiplex PCR reads, yields one record per CDR3 protein. The table lists a few hundred thousand distinct CDR3 sequences, roughly a fifth of them singletons.

The chain uses TRBV28 and TRBJ2-7; D unclear. The TCR comes from a female donor with Graves disease. The sequences come from peripheral blood mononuclear cells (PBMCs), collected when the disease was refractory, from a patient treated with antithyroid drugs. CDR3 nucleotides: TGTGCCAGCAGTTCTGTCATTTCTGCCGCCTACGAGCAGTACTTC. Translation: CASSSVISAAYEQYF.